This T cell receptor (beta chain) comes out of a study of OX40 agonist ivuxolimab in advanced cancers. Study conclusions and caveats: On average, a greater number of expanded clones characterised CD8+ T cells relative to CD4+. Patients with a partial response at 0.1-3.0 mg/kg had among the lowest clonal expansion. It was not determined which antigens were specifically recognized by the peripheral T cells that had undergone clonal expansion.

Sequenced by immunoSEQ multiplex PCR; TCRdb stores in-frame clones only, minus some. This sample has tens of thousands of clones, with roughly 90% found just once. The CDR3 extends over 14 amino acids. Trimming removed 8 bases at V and 7 bases at J, with 17 bases between. Per the germline V gene, CDR1 is MNHNS and CDR2 is SASEGT. As to this clone: Its antigen is still unknown.

This chain uses TRBV6-1 with TRBJ2-2; the D call may be TRBD1 or TRBD2 (5 bases each). The sequenced sample was CD4+ or CD8+ T cells sorted from blood, obtained in a trial of the OX40 agonist ivuxolimab. The sequence derives from an adult with an advanced solid tumor such as melanoma, head and neck, liver or kidney cancer. The chain's CDR3 is CASAKGTYGGELFF. For the CDR3, the DNA is TGTGCCAGCGCCAAGGGGACCTATGGCGGGGAGCTGTTTTTT.